This note documents a single TCR beta chain sequence. CDR1 is SGHAT, CDR2 FQNNGV, per germline. Trimming stripped 2 bases from V and 2 bases from J, with 12 bases between. This CDR3 has 15 amino acids. The patients with Susac syndrome satisfied recently defined diagnostic criteria for either definite or probable disease. TEMRA cells were FACS-enriched, and CD8+ and CD4+ T cells were isolated negatively. After extraction with the RNeasy kit, roughly 0.45 to 1 ug of the RNA was reverse transcribed using random hexamers. immunoSEQ multiplex PCR amplified TCR beta CDR3 across 54 Vbeta, 13 Jbeta. TCRdb re-called the immunoSEQ multiplex PCR reads with MiXCR, one entry per CDR3 protein. The sample contains roughly 150,000 distinct CDR3 sequences, 95% of which appear only once. This sample was included in a study of CD8 T cells in Susac syndrome. Overall study: Patients with Susac syndrome who were sequenced included more than 5 with active disease and fewer than 10 in remission.

The sequencing sample was made of CD8+ T cells from PBMCs. The TCR originated in a human donor with Susac syndrome. This chain joins TRBV11-2 and TRBJ1-2; the D is unclear. CDR3: CASSLPEQTNYGYTF. The DNA for the CDR3 is TGTGCCAGCAGCTTACCCGAACAGACGAACTATGGCTACACCTTC.